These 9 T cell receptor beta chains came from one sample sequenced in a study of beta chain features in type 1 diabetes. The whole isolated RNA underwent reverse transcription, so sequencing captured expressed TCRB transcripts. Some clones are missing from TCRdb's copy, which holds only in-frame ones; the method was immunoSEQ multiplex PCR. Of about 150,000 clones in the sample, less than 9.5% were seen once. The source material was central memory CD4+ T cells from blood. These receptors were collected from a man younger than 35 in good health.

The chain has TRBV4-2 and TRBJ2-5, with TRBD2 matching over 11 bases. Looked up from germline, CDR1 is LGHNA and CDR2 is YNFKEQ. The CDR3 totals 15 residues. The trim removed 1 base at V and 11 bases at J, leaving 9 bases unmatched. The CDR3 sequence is CASSQVGLAVQEQYF. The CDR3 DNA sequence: TGTGCCAGCAGCCAAGTGGGACTAGCGGTACAGGAGCAGTACTTC.

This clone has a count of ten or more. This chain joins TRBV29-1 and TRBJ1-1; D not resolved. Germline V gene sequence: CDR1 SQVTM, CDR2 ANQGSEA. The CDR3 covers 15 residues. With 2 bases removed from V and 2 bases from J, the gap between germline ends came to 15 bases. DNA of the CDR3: TGCAGCGTTGAAAACTCGGGTTTGCCAAACACTGAAGCTTTCTTT. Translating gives CSVENSGLPNTEAFF.

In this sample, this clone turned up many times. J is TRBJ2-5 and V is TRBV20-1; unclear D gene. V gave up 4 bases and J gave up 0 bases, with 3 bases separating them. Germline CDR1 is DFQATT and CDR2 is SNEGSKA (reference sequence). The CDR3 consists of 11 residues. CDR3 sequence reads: CSATNQETQYF. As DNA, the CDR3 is TGCAGTGCTACCAACCAAGAGACCCAGTACTTC.

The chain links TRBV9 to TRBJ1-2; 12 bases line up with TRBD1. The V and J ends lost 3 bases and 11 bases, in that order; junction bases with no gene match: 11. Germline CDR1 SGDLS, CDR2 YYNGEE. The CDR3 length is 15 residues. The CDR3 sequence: CASSADSPGQGAYTF. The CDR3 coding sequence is TGTGCCAGCAGCGCGGACTCACCGGGACAGGGGGCATACACCTTC.

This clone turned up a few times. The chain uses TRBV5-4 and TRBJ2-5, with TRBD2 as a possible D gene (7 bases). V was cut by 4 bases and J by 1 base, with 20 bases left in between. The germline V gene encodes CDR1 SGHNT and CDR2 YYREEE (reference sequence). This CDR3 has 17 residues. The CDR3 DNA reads TGTGCCAGCAGCCGCCGGGTAGGGGGGGGCCCCCAAGAGACCCAGTACTTC. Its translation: CASSRRVGGGPQETQYF.

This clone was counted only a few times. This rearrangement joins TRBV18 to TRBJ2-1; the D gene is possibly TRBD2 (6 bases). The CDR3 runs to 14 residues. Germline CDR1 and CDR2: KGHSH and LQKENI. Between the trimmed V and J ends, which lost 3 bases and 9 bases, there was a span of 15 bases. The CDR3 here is CASSPPGEPGEQFF. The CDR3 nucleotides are TGTGCCAGCTCACCCCCGGGAGAGCCGGGTGAGCAGTTCTTC.

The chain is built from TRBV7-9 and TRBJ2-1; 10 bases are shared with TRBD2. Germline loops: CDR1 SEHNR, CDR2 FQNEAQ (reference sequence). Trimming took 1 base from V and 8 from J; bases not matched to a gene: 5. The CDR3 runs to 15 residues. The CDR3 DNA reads TGTGCCAGCAGCTTAGGGGCCGGGACTAGCGATGAGCAGTTCTTC. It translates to CASSLGAGTSDEQFF.

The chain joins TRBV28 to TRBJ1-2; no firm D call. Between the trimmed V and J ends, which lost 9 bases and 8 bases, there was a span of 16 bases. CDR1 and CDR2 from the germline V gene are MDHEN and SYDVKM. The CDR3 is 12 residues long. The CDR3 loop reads CASSAAGGGYTF. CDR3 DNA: TGTGCCAGTTCGGCGGCGGGCGGGGGCTACACCTTC.

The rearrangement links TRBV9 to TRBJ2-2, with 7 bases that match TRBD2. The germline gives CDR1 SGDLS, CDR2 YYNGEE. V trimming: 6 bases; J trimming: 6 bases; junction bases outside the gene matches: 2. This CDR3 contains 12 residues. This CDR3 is CASTREAGELFF. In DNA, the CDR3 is TGTGCCAGCACCCGGGAGGCCGGGGAGCTGTTTTTT.